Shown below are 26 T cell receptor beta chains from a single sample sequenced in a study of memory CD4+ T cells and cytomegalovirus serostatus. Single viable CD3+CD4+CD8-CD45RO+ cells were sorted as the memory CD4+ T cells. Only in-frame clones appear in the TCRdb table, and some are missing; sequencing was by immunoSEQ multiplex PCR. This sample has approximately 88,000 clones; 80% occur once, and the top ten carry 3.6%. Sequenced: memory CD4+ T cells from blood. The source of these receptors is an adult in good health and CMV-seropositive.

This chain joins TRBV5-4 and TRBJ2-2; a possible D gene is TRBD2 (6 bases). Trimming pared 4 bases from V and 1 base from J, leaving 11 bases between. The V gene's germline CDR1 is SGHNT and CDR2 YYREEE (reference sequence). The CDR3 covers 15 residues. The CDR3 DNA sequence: TGTGCCAGCAGCCTAGGGACTGGGAACACCGGGGAGCTGTTTTTT. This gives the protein CASSLGTGNTGELFF.

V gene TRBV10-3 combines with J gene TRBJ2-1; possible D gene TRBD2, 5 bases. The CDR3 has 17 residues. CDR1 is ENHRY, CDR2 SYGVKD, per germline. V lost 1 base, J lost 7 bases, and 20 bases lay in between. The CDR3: CAISELAGLAGENEQFF. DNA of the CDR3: TGTGCCATCAGTGAGTTGGCAGGCCTAGCTGGTGAAAATGAGCAGTTCTTC.

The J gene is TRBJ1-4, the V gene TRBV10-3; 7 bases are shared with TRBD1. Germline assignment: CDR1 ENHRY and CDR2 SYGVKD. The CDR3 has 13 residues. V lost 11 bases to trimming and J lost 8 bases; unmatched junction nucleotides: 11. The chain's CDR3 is CAASQGVREKLFF. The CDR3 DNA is TGTGCCGCCTCCCAGGGGGTTAGAGAAAAACTGTTTTTT.

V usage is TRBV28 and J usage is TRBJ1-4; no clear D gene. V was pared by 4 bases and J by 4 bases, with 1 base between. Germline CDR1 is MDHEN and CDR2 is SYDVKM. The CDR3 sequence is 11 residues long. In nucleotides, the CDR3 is TGTGCCAGCAGTTATAATGAAAAACTGTTTTTT. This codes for CASSYNEKLFF.

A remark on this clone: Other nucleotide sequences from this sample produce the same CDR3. The DNA of the CDR3 is TGTGCCAGCTCACCGAGCACAGATACGCAGTATTTT. Translated: CASSPSTDTQYF. The chain uses TRBV18 and TRBJ2-3; D not resolved. The CDR3 consists of 12 residues. Germline CDR1 and CDR2: KGHSH and LQKENI. The germline V and J ends were trimmed by 3 bases and 0 bases, with 1 base remaining between them.

CDR3 region: CASSFSGPNTEAFF. The CDR3 nucleotides read TGTGCCAGCAGCTTCTCGGGCCCTAACACTGAAGCTTTCTTT. This chain joins TRBV7-3 and TRBJ1-1, with D hard to call. V lost 3 bases, J lost 2 bases, and 10 bases lay in between. Germline V gene lookup returns CDR1 SGHTA and CDR2 FQGTGA. CDR3 length: 14 amino acids.

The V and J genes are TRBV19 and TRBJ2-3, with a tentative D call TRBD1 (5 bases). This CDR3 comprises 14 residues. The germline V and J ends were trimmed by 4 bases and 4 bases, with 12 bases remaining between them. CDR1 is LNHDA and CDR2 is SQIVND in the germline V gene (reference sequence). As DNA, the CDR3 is TGTGCCAGTAGTACGCGCTGGGGCGCAGATACGCAGTATTTT. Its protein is CASSTRWGADTQYF.

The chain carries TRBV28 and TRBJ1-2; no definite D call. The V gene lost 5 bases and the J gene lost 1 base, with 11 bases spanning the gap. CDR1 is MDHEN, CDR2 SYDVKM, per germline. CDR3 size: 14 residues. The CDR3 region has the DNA TGTGCCAGCAGTCAATCCGGGGATAACTATGGCTACACCTTC. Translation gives CASSQSGDNYGYTF.

Here the CDR3 reads CASSFPPETQYF. CDR3 coding DNA: TGTGCCAGCAGCTTTCCGCCAGAGACCCAGTACTTC. This rearrangement joins TRBV7-2 to TRBJ2-5; no reliable D call. The CDR3 is made up of 12 amino acids. Germline V gene sequence: CDR1 SGHTA, CDR2 FQGNSA. V was pared by 3 bases and J by 4 bases, with 6 bases between.

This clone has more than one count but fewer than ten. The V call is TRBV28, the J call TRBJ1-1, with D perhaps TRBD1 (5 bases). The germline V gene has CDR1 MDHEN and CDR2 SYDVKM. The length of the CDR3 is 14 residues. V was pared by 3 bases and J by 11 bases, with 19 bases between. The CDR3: CASSLQDRPSGAFF. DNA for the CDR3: TGTGCCAGCAGTTTGCAAGACAGACCCAGTGGGGCTTTCTTT.

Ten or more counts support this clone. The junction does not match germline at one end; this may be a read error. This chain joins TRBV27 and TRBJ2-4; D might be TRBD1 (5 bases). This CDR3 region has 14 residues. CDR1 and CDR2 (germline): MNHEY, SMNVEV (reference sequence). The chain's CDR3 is CASRFRDAKNIQYF. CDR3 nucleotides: TGTGCCAGCCGTTTCAGGGATGCCAAAAACATTCAGTACTTC.

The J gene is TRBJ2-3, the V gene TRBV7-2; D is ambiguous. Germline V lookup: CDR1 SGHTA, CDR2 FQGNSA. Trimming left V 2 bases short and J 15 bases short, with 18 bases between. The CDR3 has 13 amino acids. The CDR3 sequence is CASSLPELPLRYF. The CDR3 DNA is TGTGCCAGCAGCTTACCAGAATTGCCACTCCGATATTTT.

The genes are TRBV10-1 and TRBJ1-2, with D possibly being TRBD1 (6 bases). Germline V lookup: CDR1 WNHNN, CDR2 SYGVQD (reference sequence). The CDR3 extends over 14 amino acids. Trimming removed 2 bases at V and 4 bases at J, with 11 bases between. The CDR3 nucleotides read TGCGCCAGCAGTGAGAAGGGGACATCCTATGGCTACACCTTC. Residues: CASSEKGTSYGYTF.

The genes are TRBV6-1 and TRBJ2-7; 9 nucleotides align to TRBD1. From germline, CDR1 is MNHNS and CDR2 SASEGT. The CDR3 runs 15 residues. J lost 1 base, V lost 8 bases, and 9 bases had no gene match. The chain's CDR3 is CASRRGTGLSYEQYF. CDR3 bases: TGTGCCAGCCGAAGGGGGACAGGGTTATCCTACGAGCAGTACTTC.

The CDR3 protein is CASSQDRLAGGETQYF. For the CDR3, the DNA is TGCGCCAGCAGCCAAGATAGACTAGCGGGAGGAGAGACCCAGTACTTC. This chain joins TRBV4-1 and TRBJ2-5; 13 nucleotides line up with TRBD2. Trimming took 0 bases from V and 4 from J; bases not matched to a gene: 2. The germline CDR1 and CDR2 sequences are MGHRA and YSYEKL. This CDR3 is built from 16 residues.

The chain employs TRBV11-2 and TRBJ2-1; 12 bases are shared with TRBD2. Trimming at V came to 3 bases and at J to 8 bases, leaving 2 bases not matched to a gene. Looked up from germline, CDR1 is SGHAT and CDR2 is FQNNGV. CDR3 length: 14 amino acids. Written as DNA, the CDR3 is TGTGCCAGCAGCTTGACTAGCGGGAGTTATGAGCAGTTCTTC. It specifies CASSLTSGSYEQFF.

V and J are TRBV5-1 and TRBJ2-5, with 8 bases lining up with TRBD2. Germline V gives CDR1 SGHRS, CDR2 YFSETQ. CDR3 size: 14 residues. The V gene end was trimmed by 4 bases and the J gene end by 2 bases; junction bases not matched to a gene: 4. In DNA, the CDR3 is TGCGCCAGCAGCCAGACTAGCGTACAAGAGACCCAGTACTTC. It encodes CASSQTSVQETQYF. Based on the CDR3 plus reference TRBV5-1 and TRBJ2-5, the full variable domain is KAGVTQTPRYLIKTRGQQVTLSCSPISGHRSVSWYQQTPGQGLQFLFEYFSETQRNKGNFPGRFSGRQFSNSRSEMNVSTLELGDSALYLCASSQTSVQETQYFGPGTRLLVL.

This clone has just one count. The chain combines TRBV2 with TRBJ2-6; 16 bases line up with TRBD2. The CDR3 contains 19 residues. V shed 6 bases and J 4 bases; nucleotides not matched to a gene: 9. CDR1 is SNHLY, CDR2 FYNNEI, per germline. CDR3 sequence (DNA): TGTGCCAGCAGCGCCGGGACTAGCGGGAGGGCCTTGGGGGCCAACGTCCTGACTTTC. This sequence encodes CASSAGTSGRALGANVLTF.

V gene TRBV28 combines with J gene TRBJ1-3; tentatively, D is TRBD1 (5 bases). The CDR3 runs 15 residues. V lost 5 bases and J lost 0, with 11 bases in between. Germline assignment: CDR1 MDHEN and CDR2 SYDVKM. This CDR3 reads CASSQTQGSGNTIYF. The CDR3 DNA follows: TGTGCCAGCAGTCAAACTCAGGGCTCTGGAAACACCATATATTTT.

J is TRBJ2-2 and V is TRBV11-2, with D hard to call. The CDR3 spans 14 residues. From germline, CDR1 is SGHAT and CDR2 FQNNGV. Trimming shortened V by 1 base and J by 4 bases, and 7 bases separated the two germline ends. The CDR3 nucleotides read TGTGCCAGCAGCTTAGTTTACCGCACCGGGGAGCTGTTTTTT. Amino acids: CASSLVYRTGELFF.

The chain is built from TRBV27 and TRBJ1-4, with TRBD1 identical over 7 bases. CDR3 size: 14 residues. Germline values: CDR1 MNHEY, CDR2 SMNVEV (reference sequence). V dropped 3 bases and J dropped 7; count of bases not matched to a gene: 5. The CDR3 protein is CASSLLSGGEKLFF. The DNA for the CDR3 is TGTGCCAGCAGTTTGTTATCAGGGGGTGAAAAACTGTTTTTT.

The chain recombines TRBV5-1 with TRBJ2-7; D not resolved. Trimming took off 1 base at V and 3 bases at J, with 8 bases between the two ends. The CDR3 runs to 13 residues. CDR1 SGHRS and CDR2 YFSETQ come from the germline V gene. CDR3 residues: CASSLTAFYEQYF. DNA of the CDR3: TGCGCCAGCAGCTTGACAGCGTTCTACGAGCAGTACTTC.

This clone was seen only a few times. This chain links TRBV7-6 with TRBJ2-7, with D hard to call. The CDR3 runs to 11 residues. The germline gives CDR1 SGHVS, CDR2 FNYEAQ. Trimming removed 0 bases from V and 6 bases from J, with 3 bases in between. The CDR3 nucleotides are TGTGCCAGCAGCTTAGCGGGCGAGCAGTACTTC. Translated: CASSLAGEQYF.

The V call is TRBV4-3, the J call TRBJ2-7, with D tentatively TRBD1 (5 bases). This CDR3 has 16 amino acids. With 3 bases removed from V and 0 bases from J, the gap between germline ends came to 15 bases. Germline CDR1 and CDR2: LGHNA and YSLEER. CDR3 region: CASSQGPDVASYEQYF. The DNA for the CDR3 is TGCGCCAGCAGCCAGGGGCCTGACGTTGCCTCCTACGAGCAGTACTTC.

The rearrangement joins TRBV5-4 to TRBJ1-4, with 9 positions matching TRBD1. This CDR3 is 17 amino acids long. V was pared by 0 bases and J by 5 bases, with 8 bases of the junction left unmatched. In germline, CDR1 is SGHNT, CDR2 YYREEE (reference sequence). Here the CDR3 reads CASSLGPPGQGNEKLFF. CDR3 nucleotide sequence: TGTGCCAGCAGCTTGGGGCCCCCGGGACAGGGAAATGAAAAACTGTTTTTT.

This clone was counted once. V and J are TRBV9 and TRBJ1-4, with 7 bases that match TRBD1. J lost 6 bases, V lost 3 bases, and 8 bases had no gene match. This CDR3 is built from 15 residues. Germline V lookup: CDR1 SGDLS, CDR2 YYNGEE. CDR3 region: CASSAQTGRDEKLFF. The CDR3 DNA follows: TGTGCCAGCAGCGCTCAGACAGGGAGGGATGAAAAACTGTTTTTT.